A single sample gave rise to the 7 T cell receptor beta chains below, sequenced in a study of neurological immune-mediated disorders. Time point indicated: longitudinal time-point 1 (baseline). From the 5' RACE reads, TCRdb called clonotypes with MiXCR, one entry per CDR3 protein. The sample records around 71,000 distinct CDR3 sequences, roughly 13% being singletons. The source material was PBMCs. These receptors came from a female donor with HTLV-1-associated myelopathy (HAM/TSP).

This clonotype was found many times. The rearrangement uses TRBV5-6 and TRBJ2-5, with D tentatively TRBD1 (5 bases). The V gene's germline CDR1 is SGHDT and CDR2 YYEEEE. The CDR3 is 15 amino acids. The ends were cut back, 0 bases at V and 5 bases at J, with 14 bases in the middle. The CDR3 DNA follows: TGTGCCAGCAGCTTGGGGACCTCACAGGCCGAGACCCAGTACTTC. Residues: CASSLGTSQAETQYF.

As regards this clonotype: This sequence may be a read error, since a much larger clone differs from it by one base. The chain joins TRBV3-1 to TRBJ2-7, with D unclear. CDR1 and CDR2 (germline): LGHDT, YNNKEL (reference sequence). The CDR3 is made up of 9 amino acids. Trimming removed 8 bases from V and 5 bases from J, with 4 bases in between. The CDR3 DNA is TGTGCCAGCTACAACGAGCAGTACTTC. Its protein is CASYNEQYF.

This clonotype was observed many times. The genes are TRBV2 and TRBJ1-2; 9 nucleotides line up with TRBD1. V shed 7 bases and J 4 bases; nucleotides not matched to a gene: 7. CDR1 is SNHLY and CDR2 is FYNNEI in the germline V gene. The CDR3 totals 14 residues. The CDR3 loop is CASTGTGLTYGYTF. The CDR3 coding sequence is TGTGCCAGCACCGGGACAGGGTTAACCTATGGCTACACCTTC.

Ten or more counts support this clonotype. The chain joins TRBV5-6 to TRBJ1-2, with TRBD1 as a possible D gene (5 bases). Per germline, CDR1 SGHDT and CDR2 YYEEEE. This CDR3 comprises 14 residues. V was trimmed by 2 bases and J by 1 base, leaving 9 bases between them. CDR3 protein: CASSFGQGNYGYTF. The CDR3 region has the DNA TGTGCCAGCAGCTTCGGTCAGGGTAACTATGGCTACACCTTC.

At least ten counts were recorded for this clonotype. CDR3: CASSRPQAEGNEQFF. The CDR3 nucleotides are TGTGCCAGCAGTCGACCGCAAGCGGAAGGGAATGAGCAGTTCTTC. The V call is TRBV28, the J call TRBJ2-1, with a weak D call TRBD2 (5 bases). The CDR3 has 15 amino acids. Trimming removed 5 bases from V and 7 bases from J, with 18 bases in between. Looked up from germline, CDR1 is MDHEN and CDR2 is SYDVKM.

At least ten counts were recorded for this clonotype. The chain recombines TRBV6-2 or TRBV6-3 with TRBJ1-4; D gene ambiguous. Germline-derived CDR1 and CDR2 are MNHEY and SVGEGT. The V end lost 6 bases, the J end lost 7 bases, and 18 bases lay between the germline ends. The CDR3 is 15 amino acids. CDR3 nucleotides: TGTGCCAGCAGACGCCCGTGGGGAGTAAGTGAAAAACTGTTTTTT. Amino acids: CASRRPWGVSEKLFF.

This clonotype was seen ten or more times. J is TRBJ2-7 and V is TRBV29-1; 7 bases map to TRBD1. V trimming: 3 bases; J trimming: 2 bases; junction bases outside the gene matches: 4. Per germline, CDR1 SQVTM and CDR2 ANQGSEA. The CDR3 has 13 residues. The CDR3 bases are TGCAGCGTTGATGCAGGGGGAGCCTACGAGCAGTACTTC. Residues: CSVDAGGAYEQYF.